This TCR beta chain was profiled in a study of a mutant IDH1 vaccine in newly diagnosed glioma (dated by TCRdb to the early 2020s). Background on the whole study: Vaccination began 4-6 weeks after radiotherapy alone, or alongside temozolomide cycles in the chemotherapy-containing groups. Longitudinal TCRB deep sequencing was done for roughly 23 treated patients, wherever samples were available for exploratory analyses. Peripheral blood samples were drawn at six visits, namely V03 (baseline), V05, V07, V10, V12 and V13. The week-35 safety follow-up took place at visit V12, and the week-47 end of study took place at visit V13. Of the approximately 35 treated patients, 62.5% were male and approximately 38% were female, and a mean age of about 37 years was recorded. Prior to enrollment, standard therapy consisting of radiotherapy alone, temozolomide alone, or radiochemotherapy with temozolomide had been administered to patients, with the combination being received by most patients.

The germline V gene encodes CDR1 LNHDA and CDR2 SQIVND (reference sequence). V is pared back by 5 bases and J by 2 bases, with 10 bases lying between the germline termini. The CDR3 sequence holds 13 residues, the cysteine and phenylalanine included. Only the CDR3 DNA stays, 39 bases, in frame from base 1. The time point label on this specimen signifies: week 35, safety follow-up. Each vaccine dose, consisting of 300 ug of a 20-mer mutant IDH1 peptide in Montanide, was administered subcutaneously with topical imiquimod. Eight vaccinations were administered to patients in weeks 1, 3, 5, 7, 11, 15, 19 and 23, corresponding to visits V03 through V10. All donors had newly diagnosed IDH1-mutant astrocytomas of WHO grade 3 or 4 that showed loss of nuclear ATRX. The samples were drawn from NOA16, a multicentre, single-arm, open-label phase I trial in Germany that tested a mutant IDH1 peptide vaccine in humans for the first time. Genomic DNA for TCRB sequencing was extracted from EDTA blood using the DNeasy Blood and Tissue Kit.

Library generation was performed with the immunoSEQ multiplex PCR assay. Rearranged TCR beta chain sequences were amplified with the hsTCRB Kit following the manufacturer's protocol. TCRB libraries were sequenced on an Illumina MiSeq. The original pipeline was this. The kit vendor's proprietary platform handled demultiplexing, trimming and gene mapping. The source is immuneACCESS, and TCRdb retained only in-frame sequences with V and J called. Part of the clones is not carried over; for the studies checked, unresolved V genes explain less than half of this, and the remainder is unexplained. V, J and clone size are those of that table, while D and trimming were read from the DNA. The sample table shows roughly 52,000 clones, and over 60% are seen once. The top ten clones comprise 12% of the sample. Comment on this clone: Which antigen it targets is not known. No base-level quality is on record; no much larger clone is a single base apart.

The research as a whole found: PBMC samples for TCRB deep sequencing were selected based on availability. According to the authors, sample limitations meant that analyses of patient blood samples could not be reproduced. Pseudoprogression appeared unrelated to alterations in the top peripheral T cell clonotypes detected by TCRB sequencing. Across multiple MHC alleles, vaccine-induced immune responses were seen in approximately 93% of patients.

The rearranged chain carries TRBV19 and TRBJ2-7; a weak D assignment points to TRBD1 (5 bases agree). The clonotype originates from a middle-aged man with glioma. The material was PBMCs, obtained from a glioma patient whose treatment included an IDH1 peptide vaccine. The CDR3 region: CASSLADTYEQYF. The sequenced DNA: TGTGCCAGTAGTCTGGCGGACACCTACGAGCAGTACTTC.